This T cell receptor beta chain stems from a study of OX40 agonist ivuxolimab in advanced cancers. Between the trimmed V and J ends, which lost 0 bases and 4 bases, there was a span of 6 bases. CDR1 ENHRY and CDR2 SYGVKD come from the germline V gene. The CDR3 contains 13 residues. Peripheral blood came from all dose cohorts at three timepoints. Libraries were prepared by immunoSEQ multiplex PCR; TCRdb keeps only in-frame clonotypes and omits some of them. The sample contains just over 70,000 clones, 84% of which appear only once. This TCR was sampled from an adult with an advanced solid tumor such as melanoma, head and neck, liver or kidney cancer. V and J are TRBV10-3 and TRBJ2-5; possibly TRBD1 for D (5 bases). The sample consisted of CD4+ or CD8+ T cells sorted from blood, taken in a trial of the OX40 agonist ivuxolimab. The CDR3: CAISESRGETQYF. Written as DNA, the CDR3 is TGTGCCATCAGTGAGTCTAGGGGAGAGACCCAGTACTTC.